This TCR beta chain was identified in a study of blood T cell repertoires in COVID-19. Across the study: COVID-19 samples, acute and convalescent, were from the United States, Italy and Spain. T cells, B-cell-depleted T cells, or PBMCs supplied cDNA or gDNA.

How the authors handled the data: From reference gene primer amplification, estimates of nucleated cell counts were derived. Clones were read by immunoSEQ multiplex PCR, and TCRdb kept only the in-frame ones, dropping some. V and J calls and clone size follow that table, whereas D and trimming were derived from the DNA. The sample includes 300,000 to 400,000 clones, around 86% of them seen just once. This clone came up a few times. V lost 6 bases and J lost 1, with 12 bases in between. Germline lookup yields CDR1 SGHTA and CDR2 FQGNSA. The CDR3 sequence is 14 residues long. V gene TRBV7-2 combines with J gene TRBJ2-5, with D possibly matching TRBD2 (5 bases). This sequence was found in a man over 45 with active or convalescent COVID-19. The sequenced sample consisted of peripheral blood. CDR3 protein: CASSPQRSQETQYF. The CDR3 coding sequence is TGTGCCAGCAGTCCACAGCGGAGCCAAGAGACCCAGTACTTC.